This T cell receptor beta chain emerged from a study of graft-versus-host responses after intestinal transplantation. Broader study findings: Circulating GvH clone levels at their peak were associated with HvG declines (early post-transplant). Among recipient marrow samples, GvH clones were found; some appeared first in ileum or blood.

Note on this clone: Its specificity is unknown.

Trimming cost V 1 base and J 8 bases; bases outside gene matches: 6. CDR1 is LGHNA and CDR2 is YNFKEQ in the germline V gene. The CDR3 sequence is 15 residues long. Using immunoSEQ multiplex PCR, the repertoire was profiled, and TCRdb retains in-frame clones only, with some absent. The data show over 9,000 clones, nearly 95% seen once. The origin of this receptor is a human patient who received an intestinal transplant, so some T cells may come from the graft donor. The specimen comprised bone marrow, sampled around 500 days after intestinal transplantation. This chain links TRBV4-2 with TRBJ1-1; TRBD1 matches 11 bases. The CDR3 DNA reads as TGTGCCAGCAGCCAAGTGGACAGGGGGCGATCGGAAGCTTTCTTT. Protein sequence: CASSQVDRGRSEAFF.